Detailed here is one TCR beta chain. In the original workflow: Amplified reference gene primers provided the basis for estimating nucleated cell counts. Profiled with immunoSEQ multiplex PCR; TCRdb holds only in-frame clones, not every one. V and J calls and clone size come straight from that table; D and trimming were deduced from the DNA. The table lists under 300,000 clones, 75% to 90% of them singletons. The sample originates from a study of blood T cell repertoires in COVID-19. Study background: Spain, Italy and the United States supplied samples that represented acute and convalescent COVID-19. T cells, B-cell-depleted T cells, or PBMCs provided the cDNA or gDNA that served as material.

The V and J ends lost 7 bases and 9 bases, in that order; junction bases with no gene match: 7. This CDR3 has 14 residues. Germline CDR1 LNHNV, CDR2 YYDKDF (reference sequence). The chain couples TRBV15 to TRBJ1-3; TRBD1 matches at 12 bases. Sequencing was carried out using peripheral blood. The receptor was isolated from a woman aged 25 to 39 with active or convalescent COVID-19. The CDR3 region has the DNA TGTGCCACCACGTCGGGACAGGGGGCAGCCACCATATATTTT. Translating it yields CATTSGQGAATIYF.